This section outlines one T cell receptor beta chain sequence together with its context. The data were obtained in a study of lymphopenia after photon versus proton radiotherapy. V lost 3 bases to trimming and J lost 3 bases, with 6 bases between them. Germline assignment: CDR1 DFQATT and CDR2 SNEGSKA (reference sequence). This CDR3 region has 11 residues. Using immunoSEQ multiplex PCR, the repertoire was profiled, and TCRdb retains in-frame clones only, with some absent. The table includes 70,000 or so clones, just over 90% detected once. The sequence derives from a woman in her 70s with pancreatic cancer. This specimen was peripheral blood, taken from a patient treated with photon-based radiotherapy. The chain carries TRBV20-1 and TRBJ2-7; D unresolved. CDR3 sequence reads: CSASEGYEQYF. CDR3 in DNA: TGCAGTGCTAGCGAAGGCTACGAGCAGTACTTC.